The clone carrying this T cell receptor (beta chain) came up many times. Per the germline V gene, CDR1 is DFQATT and CDR2 is SNEGSKA (reference sequence). Trimming removed 0 bases at V and 2 bases at J, with 8 bases between. This CDR3 is 13 amino acids long. This sample is drawn from a study of T-cell reconstitution after alpha-beta-depleted transplantation in children. Unique molecular identifiers tagged the TCRbeta library. TCRdb ran MiXCR on the PCR reads and lists one entry per CDR3 protein. The repertoire holds 140,000 or so distinct CDR3 sequences, with around 10% as singletons. The origin of this receptor is a female patient aged 2-15 years who had a stem cell transplant for congenital amegakaryocytic thrombocytopenia, so the T cells may come from the graft donor. The gene calls are TRBV20-1 and TRBJ2-7; tentatively, D is TRBD1 or TRBD2 (5 bases each). The specimen was PBMCs, mostly from graft donor cells, collected 180 days after TCRalphabeta/CD19-depleted stem cell transplant. CDR3 region: CSARDQGAYEQYF. The DNA of the CDR3 is TGCAGTGCTAGAGATCAGGGAGCCTACGAGCAGTACTTC.